These 6 T cell receptor beta chains share one sample of origin, sequenced in a study of T cell responses to AZD1222 COVID-19 vaccine. Here immunoSEQ multiplex PCR was the method, and the copy in TCRdb shows in-frame clones only, minus some. The table shows approximately 120,000 clones, with approximately 86% occurring only once. The sequences come from peripheral blood, collected on day 0 of AZD1222 vaccination. The origin of the receptors is an adult in good health.

This clone was seen more than once but under ten times. One end of the junction is discordant with germline, which a read error may explain. This chain connects TRBV10-1 to TRBJ1-6; no reliable D call. Germline CDR1 WNHNN, CDR2 SYGVQD (reference sequence). The CDR3 has 9 amino acids. CDR3: CASSGLTPF. CDR3 coding DNA: TGCGCCAGCAGTGGATTGACACCATTT.

This rearrangement joins TRBV4-3 to TRBJ2-7; the D gene is possibly TRBD1 (5 bases). CDR3 size: 15 residues. Germline CDR1 is LGHNA and CDR2 is YSLEER. The V gene lost 0 bases and the J gene lost 1 base, with 10 bases spanning the gap. CDR3 sequence reads: CASSQEQGRSYEQYF. The CDR3, as DNA: TGCGCCAGCAGCCAAGAGCAGGGAAGGTCCTACGAGCAGTACTTC.

The sample holds one count of this clone. The junction does not match germline at one end; this may be a read error. V is TRBV7-9 and J is TRBJ1-5; no clear D gene. This CDR3 is 15 amino acids long. Germline V gives CDR1 SEHNR, CDR2 FQNEAQ (reference sequence). This chain's CDR3 is CATSPLGSYNQPQHF. The CDR3 DNA follows: TGTGCCACCAGCCCGTTGGGGTCCTACAATCAGCCCCAGCATTTT.

The chain employs TRBV2 and TRBJ1-5; D might be TRBD1 (5 bases). The CDR3 covers 13 residues. CDR1 and CDR2 (germline): SNHLY, FYNNEI. The V gene lost 5 bases and the J gene lost 7 bases, with 12 bases spanning the gap. The CDR3: CASSRGDAQPQHF. CDR3 DNA sequence: TGTGCCAGCAGTCGGGGGGATGCGCAGCCCCAGCATTTT.

The rearrangement uses TRBV5-4 and TRBJ2-2; D remains unclear. V lost 4 bases and J 4 bases, leaving 11 bases between the germline ends. The CDR3 is 14 residues long. Germline values: CDR1 SGHNT, CDR2 YYREEE (reference sequence). The CDR3 sequence is CASSPPGITGELFF. In nucleotides, the CDR3 is TGTGCCAGCAGCCCACCCGGTATCACCGGGGAGCTGTTTTTT.

The rearrangement uses TRBV30 and TRBJ2-3, with 14 bases fitting TRBD2. With V trimmed by 7 bases and J by 2 bases, 11 bases remained unmatched. From germline, CDR1 is GTSNPN and CDR2 SVGIG (reference sequence). The CDR3 is 17 residues long. This CDR3 reads CASYPGTSGGLTDTQYF. The DNA of the CDR3 is TGTGCCTCATACCCAGGGACTAGCGGGGGACTCACAGATACGCAGTATTTT.